This TCR beta chain was recovered during a study of blood T cell repertoires in COVID-19. Germline assignment: CDR1 LNHNV and CDR2 YYDKDF (reference sequence). V was clipped by 1 base and J by 5 bases, with 11 bases between them. The CDR3 extends over 14 amino acids. Authors' methods: Cell counts per sample came from amplifying reference gene primers. Using immunoSEQ multiplex PCR, the repertoire was profiled, and TCRdb retains in-frame clones only, with some absent. V and J calls and clone size are given by that table; D and trimming were obtained from the DNA. The sample contains approximately 500,000 clones, about 89% of which appear only once.

The receptor was isolated from a woman between 50 and 59 years old with COVID-19, enrolled during active disease. The genes are TRBV15 and TRBJ2-5; D might be TRBD1 (6 bases). Input material: peripheral blood. In DNA, the CDR3 is TGTGCCACCAGCAGAGGGGGGCGCGAGGAGACCCAGTACTTC. It is translated as CATSRGGREETQYF.